A single sample gave rise to the 11 T cell receptor beta chains below, sequenced in a study of shared clonotypes between healthy human individuals (dated by TCRdb to about 2020). The library was obtained by the immunoSEQ multiplex PCR assay. This immuneACCESS table, as held by TCRdb, lists in-frame sequences with V and J called but not all clones. Of the missing ones, under half trace to an unresolved V gene in checked studies; the others have no known cause. This sample has approximately 460,000 clones in its table, and around 77% of those were observed once. Together, the top ten hold about 12% of the sample. Sequencing was carried out using PBMCs. These TCRs come from a woman aged 40 to 50 in good health. Some clones in this sample may be carry-over from other donors' samples.

J is TRBJ1-2 and V is TRBV6-5; 10 bases agree with TRBD1. After removal of 5 bases from V and 2 bases from J, the junction contained 5 bases not matched to a gene. The CDR3 covers 15 residues. CDR1 is MNHEY, CDR2 SVGAGI, per germline. CDR3 DNA sequence: TGTGCCAGCAGTACCGACAGGGGGCTGAACTATGGCTACACCTTC. Translation: CASSTDRGLNYGYTF.

This clone was counted between two and nine times. CDR3 sequence reads: CATGGTSLLEQYF. CDR3 in DNA: TGTGCCACGGGGGGGACTAGTTTGCTCGAGCAGTACTTC. V is TRBV7-8 and J is TRBJ2-7; 8 positions agree with TRBD2. This CDR3 region has 13 residues. V lost 10 bases and J lost 6; bases outside the gene matches: 11. CDR1 SGHVS and CDR2 FQNEAQ come from the germline V gene.

V usage is TRBV6-1 and J usage is TRBJ2-5, with 7 bases aligning to TRBD2. TRBJ2-7 matches the DNA end more closely, so the J call is doubtful. The CDR3 totals 14 residues. Germline CDR1 reads MNHNS; CDR2 reads SASEGT. CDR3 sequence (DNA): TGTGCCAGCAGCTTTCTTAGCGGGTCCTACGAGCAGTACTTC. Its translation: CASSFLSGSYEQYF.

A few counts support this clone. The chain recombines TRBV7-8 with TRBJ2-7; 7 nucleotides match TRBD1. The length of the CDR3 is 14 residues. Germline V lookup: CDR1 SGHVS, CDR2 FQNEAQ. V shed 1 base and J 6 bases; nucleotides not matched to a gene: 6. The CDR3 DNA sequence: TGTGCCAGCAGCTTAGACAGGGGAGCCGGCGAGCAGTACTTC. Amino acid sequence: CASSLDRGAGEQYF.

Details on this clone: A single base separates this from a much larger clone, so it may be a read error. This CDR3 is CAGSERQGGTDTQYF. The DNA for the CDR3 is TGTGCCGGCAGTGAAAGGCAGGGCGGGACAGATACGCAGTATTTT. J is TRBJ2-3 and V is TRBV6-1; D assignment may be TRBD1 or TRBD2 (5 bases each). Germline assignment: CDR1 MNHNS and CDR2 SASEGT. This CDR3 comprises 15 residues.

On this clone itself: A far larger clone differs by one base, so this is likely a read error. The rearrangement uses TRBV2 and TRBJ2-7; 7 bases are shared with TRBD1. Germline loops: CDR1 SNHLY, CDR2 FYNNEI. This CDR3 comprises 14 residues. With 4 bases clipped from V and 1 base from J, the junction kept 4 bases outside the gene matches. The CDR3 nucleotides read TGTGCCAGCAGTGCTTCAGGGGGTTCCTACGAGCAGTACTTC. It specifies CASSASGGSYEQYF. The variable domain in full, with the rest retrieved from reference TRBV2 and TRBJ2-7, is EPEVTQTPSHQVTQMGQEVILRCVPISNHLYFYWYRQILGQKVEFLVSFYNNEISEKSEIFDDQFSVERPDGSNFTLKIRSTKLEDSAMYFCASSASGGSYEQYFGPGTRLTVT.

V usage is TRBV30 and J usage is TRBJ1-5; 9 bases line up with TRBD1. The CDR3 runs 15 residues. The V and J ends lost 3 bases and 1 base, in that order; junction bases with no gene match: 4. Germline CDR1 is GTSNPN and CDR2 is SVGIG (reference sequence). Written as DNA, the CDR3 is TGTGCCTGGAGACCCGGGACAGGGAGCAATCAGCCCCAGCATTTT. Its protein is CAWRPGTGSNQPQHF. Full variable domain (rest looked up from reference TRBV30 and TRBJ1-5): SQTIHQWPATLVQPVGSPLSLECTVEGTSNPNLYWYRQAAGRGLQLLFYSVGIGQISSEVPQNLSASRPQDRQFILSSKKLLLSDSGFYLCAWRPGTGSNQPQHFGDGTRLSIL.

This chain uses TRBV15 with TRBJ1-4; D is uncertain. Germline CDR1 is LNHNV and CDR2 is YYDKDF (reference sequence). CDR3 length: 15 residues. With 0 bases removed from V and 5 bases from J, the gap between germline ends came to 10 bases. The CDR3 sequence: CATSRDSRRNEKLFF. For the CDR3, the DNA is TGTGCCACCAGCAGAGATAGCAGACGAAATGAAAAACTGTTTTTT.

Turning to this clone: A far larger clone is one nucleotide away, so this likely arose from a read error. The genes are TRBV30 and TRBJ1-2, with D unresolved. Germline V gene data show CDR1 as GTSNPN and CDR2 as SVGIG (reference sequence). Trimming left V 2 bases short and J 10 bases short, with 11 bases between. This CDR3 has 11 amino acids. The CDR3 region is CAWSPPADYTF. CDR3 nucleotide sequence: TGTGCCTGGAGTCCTCCCGCGGACTACACCTTC.

V gene TRBV9 combines with J gene TRBJ2-1; D is perhaps TRBD2 (5 bases). V was cut by 3 bases and J by 4 bases, with 14 bases left in between. CDR3 length: 15 residues. Germline values: CDR1 SGDLS, CDR2 YYNGEE. CDR3 protein: CASSAAGMGYNEQFF. CDR3 DNA sequence: TGTGCCAGCAGCGCCGCGGGTATGGGGTACAATGAGCAGTTCTTC. The complete variable domain, with remaining parts taken from reference TRBV9 and TRBJ2-1, reads DSGVTQTPKHLITATGQRVTLRCSPRSGDLSVYWYQQSLDQGLQFLIQYYNGEERAKGNILERFSAQQFPDLHSELNLSSLELGDSALYFCASSAAGMGYNEQFFGPGTRLTVL.

The chain combines TRBV5-6 with TRBJ2-7, with D uncertain. Germline V gene sequence: CDR1 SGHDT, CDR2 YYEEEE. This CDR3 is 14 amino acids long. Trimming removed 0 bases from V and 2 bases from J, with 9 bases in between. CDR3 in DNA: TGTGCCAGCAGCTTGGGCTCGGATGCCTACGAGCAGTACTTC. Amino acid sequence: CASSLGSDAYEQYF.